This T cell receptor (beta chain) was sequenced for a study of human T cells and chemical hapten exposure. This clonotype occurred many times. Time point noted: patch test 2, 6 weeks after DPC sensitization. Treatment noted: therapeutic diphenylcyclopropenone sensitization with weekly scalp DPC. One entry per CDR3 protein results from TCRdb running MiXCR on the RACE reads. The sample carries 360,000 or so distinct CDR3 sequences, under 6.5% recorded once. The TCR comes from a woman under 30 with alopecia areata. Some clones in this sample may be carry-over from other donors' samples. Sequenced material: whole blood, taken in connection with sensitization to the hapten diphenylcyclopropenone (DPC).

CDR3 nucleotides: TGTGCCAGCAGTTTGGGCAGCGGTAATGAAAAACTGTTTTTT. This codes for CASSLGSGNEKLFF. This chain joins TRBV6-6 and TRBJ1-4; D gene ambiguous. Looked up from germline, CDR1 is MNHNY and CDR2 is SVGAGI (reference sequence). The CDR3 runs 14 residues. Trimming left V 4 bases short and J 4 bases short, with 10 bases between.